These T cell receptor beta chains were read from a single sample in a study of cytotoxic CD8 clonotypes in ibrutinib-treated CLL. Only in-frame clones appear in the TCRdb table, and some are missing; sequencing was by immunoSEQ multiplex PCR. The profile shows some 300,000 clones, approximately 80% of them singletons. The sequences come from PBMCs, collected before ibrutinib treatment. The origin of the receptors is a human donor with chronic lymphocytic leukemia. CDR3s include the opening cysteine and the closing phenylalanine or tryptophan. The order of the fields is J gene, D gene, V gene, clone size, CDR3 length, CDR3 protein, CDR3 DNA. The D gene is left open where the match is weak. Where a row states a size, it is once, few, many or the class of an expanded clone; other rows omit it.

TRBJ2-2,TRBD2,TRBV19,NA,15,CASSPRRLAAGELFF,TGTGCCAGTAGTCCCCGACGACTAGCCGCCGGGGAGCTGTTTTTT
TRBJ2-3,NA,TRBV7-2,NA,15,CASSLRERGTDTQYF,TGTGCCAGCAGCTTACGCGAGAGGGGCACAGATACGCAGTATTTT
TRBJ1-4,NA,TRBV27,NA,14,CASSPGGVVEKLFF,TGTGCCAGCAGTCCCGGTGGGGTTGTTGAAAAACTGTTTTTT
TRBJ1-1,NA,TRBV7-2,NA,14,CASSIDGLNTEAFF,TGTGCCAGCAGCATAGACGGACTGAACACTGAAGCTTTCTTT
TRBJ2-3,TRBD2,TRBV9,NA,17,CASSVAFAGAHTDTQYF,TGTGCCAGCAGCGTAGCTTTTGCGGGAGCCCACACAGATACGCAGTATTTT
TRBJ1-2,NA,TRBV30,once,14,CAWREDRIRYGYTF,TGTGCCTGGAGAGAAGACAGGATCCGCTATGGCTACACCTTC
TRBJ2-7,TRBD2,TRBV5-8,NA,16,CASSSPSGLAGDEQYF,TGTGCCAGCAGTTCACCCTCGGGACTAGCGGGGGACGAGCAGTACTTC
TRBJ1-2,NA,TRBV7-9,NA,13,CASSGRKFYGYTF,TGTGCCAGCAGCGGCAGGAAATTTTATGGCTACACCTTC
TRBJ2-1,NA,TRBV7-8,NA,19,CASSLTIRESRFSYNEQFF,TGTGCCAGCAGCTTAACGATACGGGAGTCCCGTTTCTCCTACAATGAGCAGTTCTTC
TRBJ2-7,TRBD1,TRBV5-1,NA,16,CASSGTGQAPSYEQYF,TGCGCCAGCAGCGGGACCGGACAGGCCCCCTCCTACGAGCAGTACTTC
TRBJ2-7,NA,TRBV5-1,NA,14,CASSLRSNGPSPYF,TGCGCCAGCAGCTTACGTTCAAACGGACCATCCCCGTACTTC
TRBJ2-7,NA,TRBV27,NA,12,CASSFGTSEQYF,TGTGCCAGCAGTTTCGGGACTTCGGAGCAGTACTTC
TRBJ1-5,NA,TRBV15,NA,14,CATSTPGRGQPQHF,TGTGCCACCAGCACCCCCGGGAGGGGACAGCCCCAGCATTTT
TRBJ2-5,NA,TRBV10-3,NA,13,CAINSGPQETQYF,TGTGCCATCAATAGCGGACCACAAGAGACCCAGTACTTC
TRBJ2-5,NA,TRBV19,once,13,CATRTVYQETQYF,TGTGCCACCCGGACAGTGTACCAAGAGACCCAGTACTTC
TRBJ2-1,TRBD1,TRBV5-1,NA,13,CASSSRDRGPSFF,TGCGCCAGCAGCTCCCGGGACAGGGGCCCCTCGTTCTTC
TRBJ1-3,TRBD1,TRBV15,once,15,CATSRVRDRGNTIYF,TGTGCCACCAGCAGGGTCCGGGACAGGGGAAACACCATATATTTT
TRBJ2-5,NA,TRBV10-1,NA,18,CASSENPQGGSGQETQYF,TGCGCCAGCAGTGAAAACCCCCAGGGGGGTAGCGGCCAAGAGACCCAGTACTTC
TRBJ1-2,TRBD1,TRBV27,NA,13,CASRTGGGYGYTF,TGTGCCAGCAGAACAGGGGGCGGGTATGGCTACACCTTC
TRBJ2-5,NA,TRBV4-2,NA,18,CASSQYPYRERPEETQYF,TGTGCCAGCAGCCAATATCCATACAGGGAAAGGCCAGAAGAGACCCAGTACTTC
TRBJ2-5,NA,TRBV10-1,NA,12,CASSESLETQYF,TGCGCCAGCAGTGAAAGTTTGGAGACCCAGTACTTC
TRBJ1-5,NA,TRBV25-1,NA,13,CASSPQTGQPQHF,TGTGCCAGCAGTCCCCAAACGGGCCAGCCCCAGCATTTT
TRBJ1-2,NA,TRBV14,NA,13,CASSHLGGAGYTF,TGTGCCAGCAGCCATTTGGGTGGAGCGGGCTACACCTTC
TRBJ2-7,TRBD2,TRBV18,NA,16,CASSPWTSGFSYEQYF,TGTGCCAGCTCACCCTGGACTAGCGGGTTCTCCTACGAGCAGTACTTC
TRBJ2-3,TRBD2,TRBV4-1,NA,18,CASSPRLAGGRSTDTQYF,TGCGCCAGCAGCCCTCGACTAGCGGGAGGGCGGAGCACAGATACGCAGTATTTT
TRBJ2-5,NA,TRBV7-8,NA,18,CASRPVAWGDGLQETQYF,TGTGCCAGCAGACCAGTCGCGTGGGGGGACGGGCTCCAAGAGACCCAGTACTTC
TRBJ1-2,TRBD1,TRBV19,NA,15,CASRETGGFFGGYTF,TGTGCCAGTAGGGAGACAGGGGGTTTTTTTGGTGGCTACACCTTC
TRBJ2-1,NA,TRBV7-9,NA,12,CASSPNYNEQFF,TGTGCCAGCAGCCCGAACTACAATGAGCAGTTCTTC
TRBJ1-2,TRBD1,TRBV2,NA,16,CASSPPPDRARYGYTF,TGTGCCAGCAGCCCCCCCCCGGACAGGGCTCGCTATGGCTACACCTTC
TRBJ1-4,TRBD1,TRBV28,NA,14,CASRTEGGIEKLFF,TGTGCCAGCAGGACCGAAGGGGGCATTGAAAAACTGTTTTTT
TRBJ2-5,NA,TRBV18,NA,13,CASSSVGGETQYF,TGTGCCAGCTCCTCGGTCGGAGGGGAGACCCAGTACTTC
TRBJ2-3,TRBD2,TRBV27,NA,15,CASKEAGRALDTQYF,TGTGCCAGCAAGGAGGCCGGGAGGGCATTAGATACGCAGTATTTT
TRBJ1-5,TRBD1,TRBV28,NA,13,CASNTQGGQPQHF,TGTGCCAGCAATACACAGGGGGGTCAGCCCCAGCATTTT
TRBJ1-1,TRBD1,TRBV5-4,NA,17,CASSPRDRGFMNTEAFF,TGTGCCAGCAGCCCCCGGGACAGGGGTTTCATGAACACTGAAGCTTTCTTT
TRBJ2-7,TRBD1,TRBV29-1,NA,11,CSVGTDYEQYF,TGCAGCGTAGGGACAGACTACGAGCAGTACTTC
TRBJ2-7,TRBD1,TRBV11-2,NA,15,CASSSTGTGVYEQYF,TGTGCCAGCAGCTCGACCGGGACAGGGGTCTACGAGCAGTACTTC
TRBJ2-7,TRBD2,TRBV2,NA,14,CASSERLADYEQYF,TGTGCCAGCAGTGAGAGACTAGCGGACTACGAGCAGTACTTC
TRBJ1-2,NA,TRBV27,NA,13,CASSFLSGAGYTF,TGTGCCAGCAGTTTTCTGTCCGGTGCTGGCTACACCTTC
TRBJ2-5,TRBD2,TRBV30,NA,15,CAWSQGLAGQETQYF,TGTGCCTGGAGTCAGGGACTAGCGGGACAAGAGACCCAGTACTTC
TRBJ2-1,TRBD2,TRBV19,NA,15,CASSPASGRGGEQFF,TGTGCCAGTAGTCCTGCTAGCGGGAGAGGGGGTGAGCAGTTCTTC
TRBJ1-3,NA,TRBV6-1,few,15,CASSENHFGGNTIYF,TGTGCCAGCAGTGAAAACCACTTCGGTGGAAACACCATATATTTT
TRBJ1-1,TRBD1,TRBV7-2,NA,16,CASSLGLRGIVTEAFF,TGTGCCAGCAGCTTAGGTCTCAGGGGGATTGTGACTGAAGCTTTCTTT
TRBJ2-7,NA,TRBV7-2,few,12,CASGTQHYEQYF,TGTGCCAGTGGGACACAACACTACGAGCAGTACTTC